The TCR beta chain under discussion was sequenced for a study of T cells in localized non-small cell lung cancer (dated by TCRdb to between 2020 and 2021). Concerning the study at large: T cell repertoires of approximately 250 early-stage NSCLC patients were analyzed, with tumors being compared against uninvolved tumor-adjacent lungs. A mean age of around 66 years was recorded for the NSCLC patients, of whom approximately 130 were male and 100 to 110 were female. The cohort was made up of under 250 treatment-naive NSCLC patients whose localized lung tumors had been resected.

Overall study outcomes, separate from this receptor: Uninvolved tumor-adjacent lung showed the highest T cell clonality, higher than tumor, which suggests more focused antigenic responses in the uninvolved tumor-adjacent lung. A median of around 57 of the top 100 tumor clones turned up in the paired uninvolved adjacent lung, and 25 to 35 of those clones also ranked among the top 100 of that same adjacent lung. Higher blood T cell density associated with longer overall survival, while higher adjacent-lung clonality associated with shorter survival. Because multi-region tumor sequencing was not performed, intratumor heterogeneity could not be ruled out. Since the design was exploratory, TCR variables were selected using unadjusted p-values with no false-discovery rate correction.

This clone has only one observation. Its antigen has not been determined. Within one base of it there is no much larger clone, and no base qualities were kept. TCR beta CDR3 regions were sequenced from DNA using the immunoSEQ Assay. In the authors' own workflow: T cell density was computed as TCR beta template counts normalized to usable DNA estimated by amplifying housekeeping genes. Richness was estimated with the preseqR package, extrapolating to 400,000 templates for PBMC samples and 120,000 templates for tissue samples. Clonality was calculated as one minus Pielou's evenness. Differential abundance testing on productive amino-acid clonotypes, with a minimum total count of 5 and an alpha of 0.1, was used to identify tissue-enriched TCRs. The Jaccard Index and the Morisita Overlap Index were used to measure how much the repertoires overlapped between compartments. GLIPH grouped TCR beta CDR3s together with public tetramer-defined viral CDR3s, and a viral motif had to include at least three viral sequences and show V-gene enrichment. TCRdb provides this immuneACCESS table in a form limited to in-frame rearrangements. Some clones are lacking; in checked studies, under half of them reflect an unresolved V gene, and why the rest are absent is not known. V, J and clone size reflect that table, while D and trimming were determined from the DNA. The sample has about 40,000 clones on record, approximately 86% of them singletons. The ten largest clones capture about 4% of the sample.

At diagnosis, tumor, uninvolved tumor-adjacent lung and peripheral blood were collected and then preserved as a mix of FFPE and fresh-frozen material. Blood samples were analyzed as peripheral blood mononuclear cells for TCR repertoire profiling. The sample was peripheral blood, taken before any cancer treatment. The receptor was isolated from a man aged 18-55 years with stage I lung adenocarcinoma.

The DNA sequence is as follows: TGTGCCAGCAGCTTAATGGTCTCGGTGGAGGCGGGCACAGATACGCAGTATTTT. It encodes CASSLMVSVEAGTDTQYF. The sequence joins TRBV13 to TRBJ2-3; the D gene is perhaps TRBD2, from 5 matching bases. Deletion took 2 bases off V and 1 base off J, with a span of 19 bases between the germline ends. The CDR3 holds 18 amino acids from the cysteine to the phenylalanine. Only the CDR3 part of the read is kept: 54 bases, read in frame from the first base. Taken from the germline V gene (reference sequence), the CDR1 and CDR2 loops are PRHDT and FYEKMQ.